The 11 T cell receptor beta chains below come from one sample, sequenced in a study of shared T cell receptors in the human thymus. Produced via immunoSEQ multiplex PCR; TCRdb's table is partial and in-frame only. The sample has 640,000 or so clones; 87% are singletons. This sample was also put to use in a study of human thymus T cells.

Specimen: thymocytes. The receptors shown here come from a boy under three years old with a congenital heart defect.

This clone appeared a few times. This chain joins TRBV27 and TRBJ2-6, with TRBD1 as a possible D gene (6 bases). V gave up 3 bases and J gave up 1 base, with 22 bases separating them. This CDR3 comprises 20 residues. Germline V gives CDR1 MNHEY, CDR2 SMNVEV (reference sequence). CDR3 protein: CASSLKVGARGRSGANVLTF. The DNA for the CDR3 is TGTGCCAGCAGTTTGAAGGTGGGGGCCAGGGGAAGATCTGGGGCCAACGTCCTGACTTTC.

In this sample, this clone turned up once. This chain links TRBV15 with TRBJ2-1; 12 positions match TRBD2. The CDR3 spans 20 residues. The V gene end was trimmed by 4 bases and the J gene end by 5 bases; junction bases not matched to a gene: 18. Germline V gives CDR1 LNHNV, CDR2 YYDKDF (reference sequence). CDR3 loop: CATSTRTSGAFLSYDNEQFF. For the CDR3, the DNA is TGTGCCACCAGCACGAGGACTAGCGGGGCTTTTCTATCCTACGACAATGAGCAGTTCTTC.

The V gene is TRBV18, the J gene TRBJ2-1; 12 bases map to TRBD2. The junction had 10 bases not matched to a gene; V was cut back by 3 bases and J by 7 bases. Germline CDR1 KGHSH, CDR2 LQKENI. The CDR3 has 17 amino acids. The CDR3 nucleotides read TGTGCCAGCTCACCCACTCCTAGCGGGAGGGCGGGGAATGAGCAGTTCTTC. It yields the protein CASSPTPSGRAGNEQFF.

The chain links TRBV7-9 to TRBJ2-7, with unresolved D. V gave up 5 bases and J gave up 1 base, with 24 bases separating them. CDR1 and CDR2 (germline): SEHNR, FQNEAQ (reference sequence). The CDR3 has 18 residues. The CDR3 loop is CASSPIRYRRLESYEQYF. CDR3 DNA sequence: TGTGCCAGCAGCCCCATTCGGTACAGAAGGTTAGAATCCTACGAGCAGTACTTC.

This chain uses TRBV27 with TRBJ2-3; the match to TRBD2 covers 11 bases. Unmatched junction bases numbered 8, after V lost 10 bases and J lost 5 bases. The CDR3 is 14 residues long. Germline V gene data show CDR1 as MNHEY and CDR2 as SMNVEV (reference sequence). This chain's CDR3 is CATIPSGGKDTQYF. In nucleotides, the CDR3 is TGTGCCACCATCCCTAGCGGGGGGAAAGATACGCAGTATTTT.

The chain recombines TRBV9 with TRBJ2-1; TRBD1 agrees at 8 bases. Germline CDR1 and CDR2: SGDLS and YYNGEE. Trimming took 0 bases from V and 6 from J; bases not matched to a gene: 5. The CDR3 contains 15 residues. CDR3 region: CASSVEGQDINEQFF. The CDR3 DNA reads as TGTGCCAGCAGCGTAGAGGGACAGGACATCAATGAGCAGTTCTTC.

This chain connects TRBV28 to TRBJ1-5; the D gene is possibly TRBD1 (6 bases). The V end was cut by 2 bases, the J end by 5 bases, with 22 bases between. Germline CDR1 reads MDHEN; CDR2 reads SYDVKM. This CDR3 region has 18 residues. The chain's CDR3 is CASSLIETWTVKDQPQHF. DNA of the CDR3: TGTGCCAGCAGTTTAATCGAGACTTGGACAGTAAAGGATCAGCCCCAGCATTTT.

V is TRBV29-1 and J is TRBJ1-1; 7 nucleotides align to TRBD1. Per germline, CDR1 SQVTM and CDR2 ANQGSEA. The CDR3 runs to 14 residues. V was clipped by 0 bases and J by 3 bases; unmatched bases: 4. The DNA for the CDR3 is TGCAGCGTTGAAGATGGGACAGAGGACACTGAAGCTTTCTTT. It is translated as CSVEDGTEDTEAFF.

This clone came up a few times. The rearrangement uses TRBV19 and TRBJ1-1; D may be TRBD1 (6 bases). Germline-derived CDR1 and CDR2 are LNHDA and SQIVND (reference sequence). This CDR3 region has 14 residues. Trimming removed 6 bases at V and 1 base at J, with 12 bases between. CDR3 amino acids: CASSRDNTNTEAFF. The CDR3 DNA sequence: TGTGCCAGTAGCCGGGACAACACGAACACTGAAGCTTTCTTT.

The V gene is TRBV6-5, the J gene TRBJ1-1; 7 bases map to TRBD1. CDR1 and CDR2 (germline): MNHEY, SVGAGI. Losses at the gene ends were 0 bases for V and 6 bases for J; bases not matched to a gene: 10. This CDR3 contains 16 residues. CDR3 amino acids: CASSYSSDRINPEAFF. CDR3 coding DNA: TGTGCCAGCAGTTACTCTTCGGACAGGATAAACCCTGAAGCTTTCTTT.

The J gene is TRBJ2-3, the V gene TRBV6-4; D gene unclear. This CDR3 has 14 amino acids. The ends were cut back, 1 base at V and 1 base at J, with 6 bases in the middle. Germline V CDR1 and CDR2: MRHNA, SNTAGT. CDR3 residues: CASSDFAGTDTQYF. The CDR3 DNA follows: TGTGCCAGCAGTGACTTTGCGGGCACAGATACGCAGTATTTT.